Listed below are T cell receptor beta chains from one sample, sequenced in a study of T cells in localized non-small cell lung cancer. Libraries were prepared by immunoSEQ multiplex PCR; TCRdb keeps only in-frame clonotypes and omits some of them. The data show under 3,500 clones, around 25% seen once. This specimen consisted of normal lung tissue next to the tumor, obtained before any cancer treatment. Receptors were obtained from a man aged 40 to 70 with stage III squamous cell lung carcinoma. Both conserved end residues are trimmed from each CDR3. The order of the fields is J gene, V gene, CDR3 protein.

TRBJ2-3	TRBV6-8	ARMTSGGSDTQY
TRBJ1-5	TRBV11-3	ASSPTQRSNQPQH
TRBJ2-2	TRBV7-2	ASSPIFNGELF
TRBJ1-2	TRBV18	ASSPDLLVKGYGYT
TRBJ1-2	TRBV7-2	ASSPDLNYGYT
TRBJ2-2	TRBV19	ASINGQGAWSGELF
TRBJ1-4	TRBV10-2	ASRVRGREKLF
TRBJ1-2	TRBV23-1	ASSFQANLNYGYT
TRBJ1-1	TRBV29-1	SVLSGADQAF
TRBJ2-5	TRBV9	ASSGSGHVFQETQY
TRBJ1-1	TRBV6-8	ASRTGGVTEAF
TRBJ1-2	TRBV11-3	ASSLEVKTAYHGYT
TRBJ1-2	TRBV29-1	SVGGTEYGYT
TRBJ2-1	TRBV11-3	ASNPRTTSSYNEQF
TRBJ1-1	TRBV11-3	ASSLGPVGTEAF
TRBJ1-6	TRBV9	ASAQHHINSPLH
TRBJ2-1	TRBV28	ASSFYTGLADLSISYNEQF
TRBJ1-1	TRBV19	ASIGGAMGTEAF
TRBJ1-1	TRBV30	AWKGDGQNTEAF
TRBJ2-1	TRBV11-3	ASSPSAGSIYNEQF
TRBJ2-5	TRBV6-7	ASSLRRAGGQETQY
TRBJ2-2	TRBV18	ASSPMSGELF